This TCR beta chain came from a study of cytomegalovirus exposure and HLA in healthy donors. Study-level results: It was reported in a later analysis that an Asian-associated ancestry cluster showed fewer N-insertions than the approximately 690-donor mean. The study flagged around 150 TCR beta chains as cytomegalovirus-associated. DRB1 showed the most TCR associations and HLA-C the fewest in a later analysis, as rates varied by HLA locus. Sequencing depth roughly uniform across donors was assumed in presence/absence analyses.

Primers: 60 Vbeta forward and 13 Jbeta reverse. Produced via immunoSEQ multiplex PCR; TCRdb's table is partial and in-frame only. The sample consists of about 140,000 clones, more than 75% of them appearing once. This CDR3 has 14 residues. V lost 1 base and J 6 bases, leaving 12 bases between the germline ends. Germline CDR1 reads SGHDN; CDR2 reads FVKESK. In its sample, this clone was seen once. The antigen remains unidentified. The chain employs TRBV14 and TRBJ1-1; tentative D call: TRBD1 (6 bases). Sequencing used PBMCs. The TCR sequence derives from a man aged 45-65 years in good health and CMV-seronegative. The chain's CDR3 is CASSQGGGVPEAFF. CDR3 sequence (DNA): TGTGCCAGCAGCCAAGGAGGGGGAGTACCTGAAGCTTTCTTT.